The clone carrying this T cell receptor beta chain was found once. CDR1 and CDR2 from the germline V gene are LGHNA and YSLEER. CDR3 length: 15 residues. V shed 1 base, J shed 5 bases, and the junction held 4 bases outside the gene matches. The protocol was immunoSEQ multiplex PCR, while the TCRdb copy is restricted to in-frame clones and leaves out a portion. Of about 36,000 clones in the sample, under 95% were seen once. This sample was included in a study of T cell changes during pregnancy in multiple sclerosis. The source of this sequence is a female donor with multiple sclerosis, enrolled in a pregnancy study. Specimen: CD4+ T cells from peripheral blood mononuclear cells, collected after pregnancy. This chain joins TRBV4-3 and TRBJ2-1; TRBD2 matches at 8 bases. The CDR3 sequence: CASSQVAAGDNEQFF. The CDR3 bases are TGCGCCAGCAGCCAAGTTGCAGCGGGGGACAATGAGCAGTTCTTC.